The 15 T cell receptor beta chains below all came from one sample that was sequenced in a study of blood T cell repertoires in COVID-19 (dated by TCRdb to the early 2020s). The method was the immunoSEQ multiplex PCR assay. TCRdb took this table from immuneACCESS and kept in-frame rearrangements with V and J called. Such tables lack part of the clones; where checked against another copy, unresolved V genes explain under half of the gap, and the rest is unexplained. The sample table contains about 230,000 clones; only one count was recorded for 65% to 90% of them. The ten biggest clones cover roughly 12% of the sample. Sequenced: peripheral blood. These receptors were taken from a man between 50 and 59 years old with COVID-19, enrolled during active disease.

The V and J genes are TRBV9 and TRBJ2-3; D is unresolved. The CDR3 covers 14 residues. V lost 0 bases, J lost 3 bases, and 8 bases lay in between. Germline CDR1 SGDLS, CDR2 YYNGEE. CDR3 in amino acids: CASSVDGPTDTQYF. The CDR3 DNA follows: TGTGCCAGCAGCGTAGATGGCCCGACAGATACGCAGTATTTT.

The chain joins TRBV7-3 to TRBJ1-3; the D is unclear. V was cut by 0 bases and J by 2 bases, with 8 bases left in between. Per the germline V gene, CDR1 is SGHTA and CDR2 is FQGTGA. The CDR3 length is 15 residues. The CDR3 coding sequence is TGTGCCAGCAGCTTAACTTCCGGGGCTGGAAACACCATATATTTT. This sequence encodes CASSLTSGAGNTIYF.

This chain connects TRBV7-2 to TRBJ2-7; D perhaps matches TRBD1 (6 bases). Per the germline V gene, CDR1 is SGHTA and CDR2 is FQGNSA. V gave up 5 bases and J gave up 6 bases, with 23 bases separating them. This CDR3 has 16 residues. CDR3 region: CASSPGQGMRFSEQYF. The CDR3 nucleotides are TGTGCCAGCAGCCCCGGGCAGGGGATGCGCTTCTCCGAGCAGTACTTC. The whole variable domain, remainder taken from reference TRBV7-2 and TRBJ2-7, is GAGVSQSPSNKVTEKGKDVELRCDPISGHTALYWYRQSLGQGLEFLIYFQGNSAPDKSGLPSDRFSAERTGGSVSTLTIQRTQQEDSAVYLCASSPGQGMRFSEQYFGPGTRLTVT.

The CDR3 loop reads CASGSQMNTEAFF. DNA for the CDR3: TGTGCCAGTGGGAGTCAAATGAACACTGAAGCTTTCTTT. V usage is TRBV2 and J usage is TRBJ1-1; D remains unclear. The V and J ends lost 9 bases and 0 bases respectively, with 11 bases between them. This CDR3 comprises 13 residues. In germline, CDR1 is SNHLY, CDR2 FYNNEI.

This clone appeared a few times. The J gene is TRBJ1-1, the V gene TRBV5-1, with TRBD1 matching 10 bases. CDR1 and CDR2 (germline): SGHRS, YFSETQ. Trimming took 0 bases from V and 5 from J; bases not matched to a gene: 16. The CDR3 is 19 amino acids. CDR3: CASSLVPPGTGAGGTEAFF. The CDR3 bases are TGCGCCAGCAGCTTGGTACCCCCCGGGACAGGGGCTGGGGGTACTGAAGCTTTCTTT.

The chain uses TRBV10-3 and TRBJ1-3; D is unclear. The V gene's germline CDR1 is ENHRY and CDR2 SYGVKD. The CDR3 runs to 17 residues. Trimming cost V 0 bases and J 0 bases, with 12 bases left between them. The CDR3 DNA sequence: TGTGCCATCAGTGAGTCGAGTAACTTACGCTCTGGAAACACCATATATTTT. Translated: CAISESSNLRSGNTIYF.

This chain links TRBV18 with TRBJ2-5, with D perhaps TRBD2 (6 bases). The CDR3 loop spans 15 amino acids. CDR1 is KGHSH, CDR2 LQKENI, per germline. Trimming took 3 bases from V and 7 from J, leaving 18 bases between them. The CDR3 is CASSPAGSGTVTQYF. The CDR3 DNA is TGTGCCAGCTCACCTGCCGGGAGCGGCACCGTGACCCAGTACTTC. Based on the CDR3 plus reference TRBV18 and TRBJ2-5, the full variable domain is NAGVMQNPRHLVRRRGQEARLRCSPMKGHSHVYWYRQLPEEGLKFMVYLQKENIIDESGMPKERFSAEFPKEGPSILRIQQVVRGDSAAYFCASSPAGSGTVTQYFGPGTRLLVL.

The chain links TRBV7-8 to TRBJ2-4; maybe TRBD2 (5 bases). With 1 base removed from V and 5 bases from J, the gap between germline ends came to 24 bases. From germline, CDR1 is SGHVS and CDR2 FQNEAQ. The CDR3 has 19 residues. CDR3 region: CASSLEAGMVGIRENIQYF. The CDR3 nucleotides read TGTGCCAGCAGCTTAGAGGCGGGTATGGTGGGCATAAGGGAAAACATTCAGTACTTC.

The chain combines TRBV9 with TRBJ2-1, with TRBD1 as a possible D gene (6 bases). The V end was cut by 3 bases, the J end by 4 bases, with 14 bases between. The CDR3 extends over 15 amino acids. CDR1 is SGDLS, CDR2 YYNGEE, per germline. For the CDR3, the DNA is TGTGCCAGCAGCGACCAACAGGGAGAATACAATGAGCAGTTCTTC. Translation gives CASSDQQGEYNEQFF.

This chain connects TRBV19 to TRBJ2-5; perhaps TRBD1 as D (6 bases). V lost 7 bases and J lost 2, with 11 bases in between. The germline V gene has CDR1 LNHDA and CDR2 SQIVND (reference sequence). CDR3 length: 13 residues. In nucleotides, the CDR3 is TGTGCCAGTAAAGGGGGTCCTCAAGAGACCCAGTACTTC. It yields the protein CASKGGPQETQYF.

V gene TRBV5-1 combines with J gene TRBJ2-1, with 8 bases identical to TRBD2. The germline CDR1 and CDR2 sequences are SGHRS and YFSETQ. With 0 bases clipped from V and 0 bases from J, the junction kept 11 bases outside the gene matches. The CDR3 sequence is 19 residues long. The chain's CDR3 is CASSLVPAGGISSYNEQFF. The CDR3 DNA sequence: TGCGCCAGCAGCTTGGTCCCCGCGGGGGGAATCAGCTCCTACAATGAGCAGTTCTTC.

This clone showed up just a few times. The rearrangement uses TRBV5-1 and TRBJ2-7, with TRBD1 matching 7 bases. The CDR3 covers 15 residues. The ends lost 4 bases at V and 2 bases at J; junction bases unmatched: 9. The V gene's germline CDR1 is SGHRS and CDR2 YFSETQ. The CDR3 nucleotides read TGCGCCAGCAGCCGGACCGGGACAGCCCCCTACGAGCAGTACTTC. It translates to CASSRTGTAPYEQYF.

The chain carries TRBV5-4 and TRBJ2-1, with a possible D match to TRBD1 (6 bases). V shed 2 bases and J shed 0 bases, with 9 bases lying between them. The CDR3 contains 15 residues. Germline V gene lookup returns CDR1 SGHNT and CDR2 YYREEE (reference sequence). CDR3 DNA sequence: TGTGCCAGCAGCTTTGACAGGAACTCCTACAATGAGCAGTTCTTC. This encodes CASSFDRNSYNEQFF.

This chain links TRBV7-8 with TRBJ2-1; TRBD2 matches at 9 bases. After removal of 3 bases from V and 3 bases from J, the junction contained 3 bases not matched to a gene. Germline V gene data show CDR1 as SGHVS and CDR2 as FQNEAQ. This CDR3 spans 15 amino acids. CDR3 coding DNA: TGTGCCAGCAGCTTCTCTAGCGGGAACTACAATGAGCAGTTCTTC. It yields the protein CASSFSSGNYNEQFF.

This rearrangement joins TRBV14 to TRBJ2-7; a weak D match, TRBD1 (5 bases). CDR1 and CDR2 (germline): SGHDN, FVKESK. Trimming removed 7 bases from V and 4 bases from J, with 17 bases in between. This CDR3 comprises 14 residues. The CDR3 DNA reads as TGTGCCAGCAAGGACAACTCCTACGATTACGAGCAGTACTTC. The encoded protein is CASKDNSYDYEQYF.